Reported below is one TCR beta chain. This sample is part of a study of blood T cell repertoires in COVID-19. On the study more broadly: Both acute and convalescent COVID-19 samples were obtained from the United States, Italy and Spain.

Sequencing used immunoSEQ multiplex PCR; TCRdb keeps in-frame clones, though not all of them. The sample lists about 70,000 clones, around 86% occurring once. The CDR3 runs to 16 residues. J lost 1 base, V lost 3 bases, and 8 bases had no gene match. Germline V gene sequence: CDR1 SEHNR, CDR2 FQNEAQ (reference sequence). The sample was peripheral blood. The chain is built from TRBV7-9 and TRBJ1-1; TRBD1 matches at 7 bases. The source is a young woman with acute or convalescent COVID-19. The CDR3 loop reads CASSLTGQPGNTEAFF. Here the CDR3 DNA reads TGTGCCAGCAGCTTGACGGGACAGCCTGGGAACACTGAAGCTTTCTTT.